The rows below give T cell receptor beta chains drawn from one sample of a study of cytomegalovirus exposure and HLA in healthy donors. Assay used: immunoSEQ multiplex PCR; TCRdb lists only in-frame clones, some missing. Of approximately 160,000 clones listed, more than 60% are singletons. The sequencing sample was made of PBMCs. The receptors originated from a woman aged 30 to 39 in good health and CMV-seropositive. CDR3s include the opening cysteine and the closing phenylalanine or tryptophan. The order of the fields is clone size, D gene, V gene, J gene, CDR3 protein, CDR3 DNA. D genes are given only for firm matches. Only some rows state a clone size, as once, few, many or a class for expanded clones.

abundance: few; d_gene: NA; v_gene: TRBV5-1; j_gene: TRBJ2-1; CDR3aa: CASSLGPDNEQFF; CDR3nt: TGCGCCAGCAGCTTGGGCCCGGACAATGAGCAGTTCTTC
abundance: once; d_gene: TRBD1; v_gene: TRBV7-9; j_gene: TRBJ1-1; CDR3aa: CASSSIQGTEAFF; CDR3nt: TGTGCCAGCAGCTCTATACAGGGGACGGAAGCTTTCTTT
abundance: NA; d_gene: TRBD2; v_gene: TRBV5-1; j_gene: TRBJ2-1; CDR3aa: CASSLSTSGTYNEQFF; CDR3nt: TGCGCCAGCAGCCTTTCGACTAGCGGGACGTACAATGAGCAGTTCTTC
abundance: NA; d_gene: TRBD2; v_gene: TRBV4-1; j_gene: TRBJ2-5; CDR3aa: CASSRGGRGQETQYF; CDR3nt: TGCGCCAGCAGCCGGGGGGGGAGAGGCCAAGAGACCCAGTACTTC
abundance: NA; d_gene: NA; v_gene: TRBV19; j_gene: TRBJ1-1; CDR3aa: CASSTGRGRGDTEAFF; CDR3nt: TGTGCCAGTAGTACGGGCAGGGGCAGAGGGGACACTGAAGCTTTCTTT
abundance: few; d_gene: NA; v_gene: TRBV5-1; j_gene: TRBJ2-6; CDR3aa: CASSPQSSGANVLTF; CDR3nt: TGCGCCAGCAGCCCACAGTCCTCTGGGGCCAACGTCCTGACTTTC
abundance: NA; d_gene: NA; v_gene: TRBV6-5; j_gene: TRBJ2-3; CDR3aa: CASSYRAGWSTDTQYF; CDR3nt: TGTGCCAGCAGTTATCGGGCAGGGTGGTCGACAGATACGCAGTATTTT
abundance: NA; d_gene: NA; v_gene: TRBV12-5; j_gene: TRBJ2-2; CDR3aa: CASGFPIRNTGELFF; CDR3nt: TGTGCTAGTGGTTTCCCAATCAGGAACACCGGGGAGCTGTTTTTT
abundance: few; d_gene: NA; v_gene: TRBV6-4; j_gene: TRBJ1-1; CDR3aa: CASSDRGNTEAFF; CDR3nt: TGTGCCAGCAGTGACAGGGGGAACACTGAAGCTTTCTTT
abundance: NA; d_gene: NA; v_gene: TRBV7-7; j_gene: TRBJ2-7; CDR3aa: CASSLTDSPTYEQYF; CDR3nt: TGTGCCAGCAGCTTAACGGACAGCCCTACCTACGAGCAGTACTTC
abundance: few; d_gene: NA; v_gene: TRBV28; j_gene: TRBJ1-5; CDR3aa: CASTPSGKNQPQHF; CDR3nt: TGTGCCAGCACCCCCTCCGGTAAGAATCAGCCCCAGCATTTT
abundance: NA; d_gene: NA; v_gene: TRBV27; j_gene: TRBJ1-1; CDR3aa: CASSLRSVGVDTEAFF; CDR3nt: TGTGCCAGCAGTTTACGTAGCGTGGGAGTGGATACTGAAGCTTTCTTT
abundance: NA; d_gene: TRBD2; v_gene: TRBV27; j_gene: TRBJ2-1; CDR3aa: CASSLSLAAYNEQFF; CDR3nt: TGTGCCAGCAGTTTAAGCCTAGCGGCGTACAATGAGCAGTTCTTC
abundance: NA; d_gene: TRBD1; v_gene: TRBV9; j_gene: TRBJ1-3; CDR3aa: CASSDPTGPGNTIYF; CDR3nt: TGTGCCAGCAGCGACCCGACAGGGCCAGGAAACACCATATATTTT
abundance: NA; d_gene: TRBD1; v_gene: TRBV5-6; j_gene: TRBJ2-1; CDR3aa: CASSLVPGQGAFPLF; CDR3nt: TGTGCCAGCAGCTTGGTCCCGGGACAGGGGGCTTTTCCGCTCTTC
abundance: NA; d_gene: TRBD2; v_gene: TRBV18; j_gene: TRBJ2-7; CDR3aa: CASSPTSGSDYEQYF; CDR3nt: TGTGCCAGCTCACCAACTAGCGGGAGTGATTACGAGCAGTACTTC
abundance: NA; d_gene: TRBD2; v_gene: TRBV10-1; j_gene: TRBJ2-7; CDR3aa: CASSGSSGSPHEQYF; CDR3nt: TGCGCCAGCAGCGGATCTAGCGGGAGTCCCCACGAGCAGTACTTC
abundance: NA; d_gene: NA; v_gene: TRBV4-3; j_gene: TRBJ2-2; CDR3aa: CASSQERGIAGELFF; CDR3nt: TGCGCCAGCAGCCAAGAGAGGGGGATCGCCGGGGAGCTGTTTTTT
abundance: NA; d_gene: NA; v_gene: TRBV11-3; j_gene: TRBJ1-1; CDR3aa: CASSLRRGMNTEAFF; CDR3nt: TGTGCCAGCAGCTTACGTCGGGGTATGAACACTGAAGCTTTCTTT
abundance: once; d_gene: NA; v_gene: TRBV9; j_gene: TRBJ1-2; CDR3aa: CASSPGGYGYTF; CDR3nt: TGTGCCAGCAGCCCCGGGGGGTATGGCTACACCTTC
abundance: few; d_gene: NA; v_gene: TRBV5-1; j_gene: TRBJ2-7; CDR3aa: CASSLGRNSYEQYF; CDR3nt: TGCGCCAGCAGCTTGGGGCGGAACTCCTACGAGCAGTACTTC
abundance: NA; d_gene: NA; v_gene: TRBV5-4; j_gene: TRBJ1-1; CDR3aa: CASSLDRIYFTEAFF; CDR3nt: TGTGCCAGCAGCTTGGACAGAATTTATTTCACTGAAGCTTTCTTT
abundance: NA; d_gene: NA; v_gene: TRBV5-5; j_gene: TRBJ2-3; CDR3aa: CASSLGAGLATDTQYF; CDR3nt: TGTGCCAGCAGCTTGGGGGCGGGACTTGCCACAGATACGCAGTATTTT
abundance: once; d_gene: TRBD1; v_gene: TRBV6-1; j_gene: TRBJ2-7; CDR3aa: CASSAPGGGQGAYEQYF; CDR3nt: TGTGCCAGCAGTGCCCCCGGGGGGGGACAGGGGGCCTACGAGCAGTACTTC
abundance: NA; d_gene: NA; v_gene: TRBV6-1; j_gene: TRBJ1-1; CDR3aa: CASRAERNTEAFF; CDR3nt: TGTGCCAGCAGGGCGGAGCGGAACACTGAAGCTTTCTTT
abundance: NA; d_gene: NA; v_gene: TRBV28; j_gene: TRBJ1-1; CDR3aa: CASSLFGAGRYTEAFF; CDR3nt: TGTGCCAGCAGTTTATTTGGGGCGGGACGGTACACTGAAGCTTTCTTT
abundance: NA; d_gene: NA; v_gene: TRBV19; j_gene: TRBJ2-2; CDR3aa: CASSKSSGNTGELFF; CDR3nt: TGTGCCAGTAGTAAATCAAGCGGTAACACCGGGGAGCTGTTTTTT
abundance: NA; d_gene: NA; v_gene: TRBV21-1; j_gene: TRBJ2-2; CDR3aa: CASSKVHTDRNLFAGELFF; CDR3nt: TGTGCCAGCAGCAAAGTGCACACGGACAGGAATTTGTTCGCCGGGGAGCTGTTTTTT
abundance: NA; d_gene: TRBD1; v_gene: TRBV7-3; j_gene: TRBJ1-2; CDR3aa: CASSLMGGTGVYGYTF; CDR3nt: TGTGCCAGCAGCTTAATGGGGGGGACAGGAGTGTATGGCTACACCTTC
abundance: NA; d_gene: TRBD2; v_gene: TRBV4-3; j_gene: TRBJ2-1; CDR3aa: CASSQDWLAGENEQFF; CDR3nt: TGCGCCAGCAGCCAAGATTGGCTAGCGGGAGAGAATGAGCAGTTCTTC